A selection of T cell receptor beta chains follows, all from one sample in a study of T-cell reconstitution after alpha-beta-depleted transplantation in children. TCRdb analysed the PCR reads with MiXCR anew, one entry per CDR3 protein. Among 350,000 to 450,000 distinct CDR3 sequences listed, 10% to 15% were seen once. Sequences were derived from PBMCs, sampled from the stem cell graft. These receptor sequences come from a human donor who donated a stem cell graft to a child with Fanconi anemia. Both conserved end residues are part of each CDR3. D genes are given only for firm matches. For some rows the clone size is stated as once, few or many, or as a class when expanded; others skip it.

D gene: NA; clone size: many; J gene: TRBJ2-7; V gene: TRBV30; CDR3 DNA: TGTGCCTGGAGTGTAGCAGGGGTCGAGCAGTACTTC; CDR3 protein: CAWSVAGVEQYF
D gene: NA; clone size: few; J gene: TRBJ1-2; V gene: TRBV6-6; CDR3 DNA: TGTGCCAGCAGTTCAGGACAGCTTCACTATGGCTACACCTTC; CDR3 protein: CASSSGQLHYGYTF
D gene: NA; clone size: few; J gene: TRBJ1-2; V gene: TRBV7-8; CDR3 DNA: TGTGCCAGCAGCTTAGGGCAGGACTTCTATGGCTACACCTTC; CDR3 protein: CASSLGQDFYGYTF
D gene: NA; clone size: many; J gene: TRBJ1-1; V gene: TRBV6-5; CDR3 DNA: TGTGCCAGCAGTTACTTTTCGTCGAACACTGAAGCTTTCTTT; CDR3 protein: CASSYFSSNTEAFF
D gene: NA; clone size: many; J gene: TRBJ2-1; V gene: TRBV28; CDR3 DNA: TGTGCCAGCAGTTTTTCGGCAGGGAATGAGCAGTTCTTC; CDR3 protein: CASSFSAGNEQFF
D gene: TRBD1; clone size: few; J gene: TRBJ1-5; V gene: TRBV3-1; CDR3 DNA: TGTGCCAGCAGCTCACAGGACAGGCCAAATCAGCCCCAGCATTTT; CDR3 protein: CASSSQDRPNQPQHF
D gene: NA; clone size: NA; J gene: TRBJ1-4; V gene: TRBV7-9; CDR3 DNA: TGTGCCAGCAGCCCTACCGGGACTCACGCAACTAATGAAAAACTGTTTTTT; CDR3 protein: CASSPTGTHATNEKLFF
D gene: NA; clone size: NA; J gene: TRBJ1-1; V gene: TRBV6-2/TRBV6-3; CDR3 DNA: TGTGCCAGCAGTCCAGCGGCCCCCGAAGCTTTCTTT; CDR3 protein: CASSPAAPEAFF
D gene: TRBD2; clone size: NA; J gene: TRBJ2-1; V gene: TRBV2; CDR3 DNA: TGTGCCAGCACTTCCGGGAGGGCACGCTACAATGAGCAGTTCTTC; CDR3 protein: CASTSGRARYNEQFF
D gene: TRBD1; clone size: NA; J gene: TRBJ2-1; V gene: TRBV7-6; CDR3 DNA: TGTGCCAGCAGCCGGGGCGCCGGGACAGCCATAATCAATGAGCAGTTCTTC; CDR3 protein: CASSRGAGTAIINEQFF
D gene: NA; clone size: many; J gene: TRBJ1-1; V gene: TRBV7-9; CDR3 DNA: TGTGCCAGCAGCTTGGAAGGGGAAGCTTTCTTT; CDR3 protein: CASSLEGEAFF
D gene: NA; clone size: few; J gene: TRBJ1-5; V gene: TRBV28; CDR3 DNA: TGTGCCAGCAGTCTGGGGTGGCGGCAGCCCCAGCATTTT; CDR3 protein: CASSLGWRQPQHF
D gene: TRBD1; clone size: NA; J gene: TRBJ2-1; V gene: TRBV25-1; CDR3 DNA: TGTGCCAGCAGTGACCAGACAGGGGCCTTCTACAATGAGCAGTTCTTC; CDR3 protein: CASSDQTGAFYNEQFF
D gene: NA; clone size: many; J gene: TRBJ2-3; V gene: TRBV24-1; CDR3 DNA: TGTGCCACCGCCTCCAACTCCTATACGCAGTATTTT; CDR3 protein: CATASNSYTQYF
D gene: TRBD2; clone size: NA; J gene: TRBJ2-1; V gene: TRBV4-3; CDR3 DNA: TGCGCCAGCAGCCAAGGCCGGACTAGCGGGTTCAATGAGCAGTTCTTC; CDR3 protein: CASSQGRTSGFNEQFF
D gene: NA; clone size: few; J gene: TRBJ1-5; V gene: TRBV19; CDR3 DNA: TGTGCCAGTAGCCGGGGTGACGGCAATCAGCCCCAGCATTTT; CDR3 protein: CASSRGDGNQPQHF
D gene: NA; clone size: many; J gene: TRBJ1-1; V gene: TRBV9; CDR3 DNA: TGTGCCAGCAGCGTAGTTAATTCGGTGAACACTGAAGCTTTCTTT; CDR3 protein: CASSVVNSVNTEAFF
D gene: NA; clone size: few; J gene: TRBJ1-1; V gene: TRBV18; CDR3 DNA: TGTGCCAGCTCACTATTGACCCCTGCCCGGGGGAGCACTGAAGCTTTCTTT; CDR3 protein: CASSLLTPARGSTEAFF
D gene: TRBD2; clone size: NA; J gene: TRBJ2-5; V gene: TRBV7-3; CDR3 DNA: TGTGCCAGCGCCATGAGCGGAGGACGGGGGGGTGATGAGACCCAGTACTTC; CDR3 protein: CASAMSGGRGGDETQYF
D gene: TRBD2; clone size: few; J gene: TRBJ2-1; V gene: TRBV14; CDR3 DNA: TGTGCCAGCAGCCAAGTTATGGGACTAGCGGAGGACCCGACCTATGGGCAGTTCTTC; CDR3 protein: CASSQVMGLAEDPTYGQFF
D gene: TRBD2; clone size: many; J gene: TRBJ2-1; V gene: TRBV6-5; CDR3 DNA: TGTGCCAGCAGTTACGCTAGCGGGGAATACAATGAGCAGTTCTTC; CDR3 protein: CASSYASGEYNEQFF
D gene: NA; clone size: NA; J gene: TRBJ1-1; V gene: TRBV4-2; CDR3 DNA: TGTGCCAGCAGCCCCGGGCACTACACTGAAGCTTTCTTT; CDR3 protein: CASSPGHYTEAFF
D gene: NA; clone size: NA; J gene: TRBJ2-1; V gene: TRBV20-1; CDR3 DNA: TGCAGTGCTAGAGCAAGCAATGAGCAGTTCTTC; CDR3 protein: CSARASNEQFF
D gene: TRBD1; clone size: few; J gene: TRBJ2-3; V gene: TRBV7-2; CDR3 DNA: TGTGCCAGCAGCCCGGACAGGACACGCACAGATACGCAGTATTTT; CDR3 protein: CASSPDRTRTDTQYF
D gene: NA; clone size: many; J gene: TRBJ1-1; V gene: TRBV7-2; CDR3 DNA: TGTGCCAGCAGCTTGTATGTGGACACTGAAGCTTTCTTT; CDR3 protein: CASSLYVDTEAFF
D gene: NA; clone size: few; J gene: TRBJ1-5; V gene: TRBV19; CDR3 DNA: TGTGCCAGTAGTGTTAGGGGGAGTCAGCCCCAGCATTTT; CDR3 protein: CASSVRGSQPQHF
D gene: TRBD2; clone size: many; J gene: TRBJ2-7; V gene: TRBV29-1; CDR3 DNA: TGCAGCGTTCAACTAGCGGGGGGCTACGAGCAGTACTTC; CDR3 protein: CSVQLAGGYEQYF
D gene: NA; clone size: many; J gene: TRBJ2-1; V gene: TRBV27; CDR3 DNA: TGTGCCAGCAGTTTAAGTCTTTCTGTGGCACTAATGGATGAGCAGTTCTTC; CDR3 protein: CASSLSLSVALMDEQFF
D gene: NA; clone size: few; J gene: TRBJ1-2; V gene: TRBV12-3/TRBV12-4; CDR3 DNA: TGTGCCAGCAGTTTCCCAGGGGAGTATGGCTACACCTTC; CDR3 protein: CASSFPGEYGYTF
D gene: TRBD1; clone size: NA; J gene: TRBJ1-2; V gene: TRBV5-1; CDR3 DNA: TGCGCCAGCAGCCCGAGAACCGGGACAGGGAACGATGGCTACACCTTC; CDR3 protein: CASSPRTGTGNDGYTF
D gene: NA; clone size: NA; J gene: TRBJ1-5; V gene: TRBV7-8; CDR3 DNA: TGTGCCAGCAGCTTAGAGACAGCAAGATATAGCAATCAGCCCCAGCATTTT; CDR3 protein: CASSLETARYSNQPQHF
D gene: TRBD1; clone size: NA; J gene: TRBJ2-2; V gene: TRBV6-2/TRBV6-3; CDR3 DNA: TGTGCCAGCATCCCAATCCAGGGACAGGGGAACACCGGGGAGCTGTTTTTT; CDR3 protein: CASIPIQGQGNTGELFF
D gene: NA; clone size: NA; J gene: TRBJ2-3; V gene: TRBV4-2; CDR3 DNA: TGTGCCAGCAGCCAAGATTTGGACCTCCCAAGCACAGATACGCAGTATTTT; CDR3 protein: CASSQDLDLPSTDTQYF